The rows below give T cell receptor beta chains drawn from one sample of a study of cytomegalovirus exposure and HLA in healthy donors. TCRdb keeps only in-frame clones here, not all; method: immunoSEQ multiplex PCR. The sample lists around 100,000 clones, 55% to 75% occurring once. The source material was PBMCs. The receptors here all came from a man aged 25 to 45 in good health and CMV-seropositive. The CDR3 runs from the conserved cysteine through the conserved F or W. The order of the fields is D gene, J gene, clone size, V gene, CDR3 protein, CDR3 DNA. The D gene is left open where the match is weak. The size field is filled for only some rows; it gives once, few, many or a size class.

-	TRBJ2-5	-	TRBV18	CASSRGQSQETQYF	TGTGCCAGCTCACGCGGACAATCCCAAGAGACCCAGTACTTC
-	TRBJ2-1	few	TRBV29-1	CSAWTESSYNEQFF	TGCAGCGCCTGGACAGAGAGCTCCTACAATGAGCAGTTCTTC
-	TRBJ1-2	few	TRBV5-4	CASSLGGAKSYGYTF	TGTGCCAGCAGCTTAGGAGGGGCTAAATCCTACGGCTACACCTTC
TRBD1	TRBJ1-6	few	TRBV7-9	CASSLWQGARSPLHF	TGTGCCAGCAGCTTATGGCAGGGGGCAAGGTCACCCCTCCACTTT
TRBD2	TRBJ2-1	-	TRBV7-2	CASSRGLAGGLSSYNEQFF	TGTGCCAGCAGCCGCGGACTAGCGGGAGGCCTTAGCTCCTACAATGAGCAGTTCTTC
TRBD1	TRBJ1-2	-	TRBV19	CATPSVTGEGYTF	TGTGCCACCCCCTCGGTGACAGGGGAAGGCTACACCTTC
-	TRBJ1-2	-	TRBV2	CASIAGRGGYTF	TGTGCCAGCATCGCAGGGCGAGGTGGCTACACCTTC
-	TRBJ1-1	few	TRBV19	CASSPWTENTEAFF	TGTGCCAGTAGTCCTTGGACAGAGAACACTGAAGCTTTCTTT
TRBD1	TRBJ2-5	-	TRBV5-1	CASSQDRGRETQYF	TGCGCCAGCAGCCAGGACAGGGGGCGAGAGACCCAGTACTTC
-	TRBJ1-5	once	TRBV28	CASLNRELLSQPQHF	TGTGCCAGCCTGAACAGGGAACTCTTAAGTCAGCCCCAGCATTTT
-	TRBJ2-2	-	TRBV6-1	CASSENSGDTGELFF	TGTGCCAGCAGTGAAAACTCGGGAGACACCGGGGAGCTGTTTTTT
-	TRBJ1-1	once	TRBV5-1	CASSLRGLNTEAFF	TGCGCCAGCAGCTTGAGGGGGTTGAACACTGAAGCTTTCTTT
TRBD2	TRBJ2-3	-	TRBV7-9	CASSPSGGADTQYF	TGTGCCAGCAGCCCTAGCGGGGGGGCAGATACGCAGTATTTT
TRBD2	TRBJ2-2	few	TRBV2	CASKRSLAVHTGELFF	TGTGCCAGTAAGAGGAGTCTAGCGGTCCACACCGGGGAGCTGTTTTTT
TRBD2	TRBJ2-1	-	TRBV5-8	CASRPLSGTHNEQFF	TGTGCCAGCAGGCCCCTTAGCGGGACCCACAATGAGCAGTTCTTC
TRBD1	TRBJ1-2	-	TRBV19	CASSIETGVYGYTF	TGTGCCAGTAGTATCGAGACAGGGGTATATGGCTACACCTTC
-	TRBJ2-7	-	TRBV23-1	CASSPGQGPYEQYF	TGCGCCAGCAGCCCAGGGCAGGGCCCCTACGAGCAGTACTTC
-	TRBJ1-3	-	TRBV9	CASSGRQVGSGNTIYF	TGTGCCAGCAGCGGCCGACAGGTGGGCTCTGGAAACACCATATATTTT
-	TRBJ2-5	once	TRBV7-3	CASSPGVQETQYF	TGTGCCAGCAGCCCCGGGGTCCAAGAGACCCAGTACTTC
-	TRBJ2-5	-	TRBV6-1	CASSEASGSQETQYF	TGTGCCAGCAGTGAAGCCTCCGGGTCCCAAGAGACCCAGTACTTC
TRBD1	TRBJ1-5	-	TRBV7-2	CASSPLWTGSNQPQHF	TGTGCCAGCAGCCCTTTATGGACAGGAAGCAATCAGCCCCAGCATTTT
-	TRBJ1-1	-	TRBV6-5	CASSSTGATEAFF	TGTGCCAGCAGTTCGACTGGGGCAACTGAAGCTTTCTTT
TRBD2	TRBJ2-1	-	TRBV4-1	CASSQDGTGTSLNEQFF	TGCGCCAGCAGCCAAGATGGCACAGGGACTAGCCTCAATGAGCAGTTCTTC
-	TRBJ1-1	-	TRBV2	CASSVRGRGNPEAFF	TGTGCCAGCAGTGTTCGGGGCAGGGGAAACCCTGAAGCTTTCTTT
-	TRBJ2-1	-	TRBV5-1	CASSLEGAGGYNEQFF	TGCGCCAGCAGCTTGGAGGGGGCAGGGGGGTACAATGAGCAGTTCTTC
-	TRBJ1-6	few	TRBV11-1	CASSFDRTASYNSPLHF	TGTGCCAGCAGCTTCGACAGAACTGCCTCCTATAATTCACCCCTCCACTTT
-	TRBJ1-3	few	TRBV5-1	CASSRSPQGEGNTIYF	TGCGCCAGCAGCCGGAGTCCCCAGGGTGAAGGAAACACCATATATTTT
-	TRBJ1-2	-	TRBV29-1	CSVSLGSANYGYTF	TGCAGCGTTTCCCTCGGTTCGGCTAACTATGGCTACACCTTC
-	TRBJ2-2	-	TRBV2	CASRMDSTRPGELFF	TGTGCCAGCAGGATGGACTCGACCCGCCCCGGGGAGCTGTTTTTT
TRBD1	TRBJ1-3	once	TRBV4-2	CASSQEGGTGRVGNTIYF	TGTGCCAGCAGCCAAGAAGGTGGGACAGGGCGGGTAGGAAACACCATATATTTT
TRBD1	TRBJ2-3	-	TRBV30	CAWRYRGRGDTQYF	TGTGCCTGGCGCTACAGGGGGCGAGGAGATACGCAGTATTTT
TRBD1	TRBJ1-1	-	TRBV2	CASRRDRAGTEAFF	TGTGCCAGCAGGCGGGACAGGGCGGGCACTGAAGCTTTCTTT
TRBD1	TRBJ1-4	-	TRBV5-1	CASSLETGGEKLFF	TGCGCCAGCAGCTTGGAGACAGGGGGGGAAAAACTGTTTTTT
-	TRBJ2-5	few	TRBV4-1	CASSLGSGNAETQYF	TGCGCCAGCAGCCTCGGTTCAGGGAACGCGGAGACCCAGTACTTC
TRBD2	TRBJ2-7	-	TRBV13	CASNGRGSGGRTEPYEQYF	TGTGCCAGCAACGGTCGGGGTAGCGGGGGGCGGACGGAACCCTACGAGCAGTACTTC
TRBD2	TRBJ2-7	-	TRBV9	CASSGTSHEQYF	TGTGCCAGCAGCGGGACTAGCCACGAGCAGTACTTC
TRBD1	TRBJ1-2	few	TRBV5-6	CASSRGQLGVSYGYTF	TGTGCCAGCAGCCGGGGACAGCTAGGAGTTTCCTATGGCTACACCTTC
-	TRBJ1-1	-	TRBV27	CASSRGTVNTEAFF	TGTGCCAGCAGCCGCGGGACGGTGAACACTGAAGCTTTCTTT
-	TRBJ1-1	once	TRBV7-9	CASSLVAAPTKENTEAFF	TGTGCCAGCAGCTTAGTGGCGGCCCCTACAAAAGAGAACACTGAAGCTTTCTTT
-	TRBJ1-5	-	TRBV9	CASSVGAYNQPQHF	TGTGCCAGCAGCGTAGGGGCGTACAATCAGCCCCAGCATTTT
-	TRBJ2-7	-	TRBV6-5	CASSVTGTREQYF	TGTGCCAGCAGTGTGACAGGTACCCGGGAGCAGTACTTC
-	TRBJ2-2	-	TRBV29-1	CSVVGSFNTGELFF	TGCAGCGTTGTGGGGAGCTTCAACACCGGGGAGCTGTTTTTT
TRBD1	TRBJ1-2	-	TRBV27	CASRPSGQGHGYTF	TGTGCCAGCAGACCCTCCGGACAGGGACATGGCTACACCTTC
-	TRBJ1-3	-	TRBV2	CASSEYGNTIYF	TGTGCCAGCAGTGAATATGGAAACACCATATATTTT
TRBD2	TRBJ2-1	-	TRBV5-1	CASSLVDWLAGGSSYNEQFF	TGCGCCAGCAGCTTGGTAGATTGGCTAGCGGGGGGAAGCTCCTACAATGAGCAGTTCTTC
TRBD1	TRBJ1-2	-	TRBV9	CASSETGFSGYTF	TGTGCCAGCAGCGAGACAGGGTTTTCTGGCTACACCTTC
TRBD1	TRBJ1-2	-	TRBV7-2	CASSFESTGIYGYTF	TGTGCCAGCAGCTTCGAGTCGACAGGGATATATGGCTACACCTTC
-	TRBJ1-3	-	TRBV19	CASARGFGNTIYF	TGTGCCAGTGCCCGCGGCTTTGGAAACACCATATATTTT
-	TRBJ2-2	-	TRBV9	CASSLQGGTGELFF	TGTGCCAGCAGCCTTCAAGGGGGAACCGGGGAGCTGTTTTTT
-	TRBJ2-2	-	TRBV6-6	CASSYSRAGELFF	TGTGCCAGCAGTTACTCTCGTGCCGGGGAGCTGTTTTTT
TRBD1	TRBJ1-1	few	TRBV27	CASRTDRVSIGRTEAFF	TGTGCCAGCAGGACAGACAGGGTCTCGATTGGGAGGACTGAAGCTTTCTTT
TRBD1	TRBJ1-2	-	TRBV28	CASSLAGQTYGYTF	TGTGCCAGCAGTTTGGCGGGACAGACCTATGGCTACACCTTC
TRBD2	TRBJ2-1	-	TRBV7-2	CASTIRGAGVKDEQFF	TGTGCCAGCACCATCCGCGGAGCGGGAGTCAAGGATGAGCAGTTCTTC
TRBD1	TRBJ1-1	-	TRBV27	CASTSTRRAGGLMNTEAFF	TGTGCCAGCACCTCAACCCGGCGGGCAGGGGGTTTAATGAACACTGAAGCTTTCTTT
TRBD1	TRBJ1-2	-	TRBV4-1	CATLPGTGEPYYGYTF	TGCGCCACCCTGCCTGGGACAGGTGAACCGTACTATGGCTACACCTTC
TRBD2	TRBJ2-1	-	TRBV11-3	CASSASSGSGGEQFF	TGTGCCAGCAGCGCCTCTAGCGGGAGCGGGGGTGAGCAGTTCTTC
-	TRBJ1-1	-	TRBV9	CASSVVGPGGEGPEAFF	TGTGCCAGCAGCGTAGTAGGCCCCGGGGGGGAAGGGCCTGAAGCTTTCTTT
TRBD1	TRBJ2-2	-	TRBV19	CASSILPKGQGAFQNAGELFF	TGTGCCAGTAGTATTCTCCCCAAAGGACAGGGGGCTTTCCAAAACGCCGGGGAGCTGTTTTTT
TRBD2	TRBJ2-2	-	TRBV9	CASSGDTSGGSGELFF	TGTGCCAGCAGCGGAGACACTAGCGGAGGGTCCGGGGAGCTGTTTTTT